Included here is one T cell receptor beta chain sequence, with context. Trimming at V came to 5 bases and at J to 1 base, leaving 5 bases not matched to a gene. The CDR3 is 15 amino acids. Germline V CDR1 and CDR2: MNHEY, SMNVEV (reference sequence). The data derive from a study of T cell responses to AZD1222 COVID-19 vaccine. Profiling relied on immunoSEQ multiplex PCR, and the TCRdb table lists in-frame clones only, not all of them. The sample has 90,000 to 120,000 clones; 87% are singletons. The rearrangement joins TRBV27 to TRBJ2-5, with 9 bases matching TRBD2. The origin of this receptor is an adult in good health. Material: peripheral blood, obtained on day 0 of AZD1222 vaccination. CDR3 amino acids: CASSRGLAFQETQYF. CDR3 bases: TGTGCCAGCAGTCGGGGACTAGCCTTCCAAGAGACCCAGTACTTC.